A single T cell receptor beta chain is shown here with its context. These data belong to a study of blood T cell repertoires in COVID-19. How the authors handled the data: Amplifying reference gene primers gave estimates of nucleated cell counts. The protocol was immunoSEQ multiplex PCR, while the TCRdb copy is restricted to in-frame clones and leaves out a portion. For V, J and clone size, that table is used; D and trimming come from the DNA. The table has approximately 200,000 clones, 60% to 85% seen once; the top ten hold 17%. The CDR3 has 15 amino acids. Germline CDR1 and CDR2: MRHNA and SNTAGT. V was clipped by 3 bases and J by 5 bases, with 14 bases between them.

The chain carries TRBV6-4 and TRBJ2-1; a possible D gene is TRBD1 (6 bases). The sample was peripheral blood. The source is a man aged 60-69 years with active or convalescent COVID-19. CDR3 bases: TGTGCCAGCAGTGATAACAGGGCTGGGGACAATGAGCAGTTCTTC. Translated: CASSDNRAGDNEQFF.